These 31 T cell receptor beta chains were sequenced from one sample in a study of T cell responses to AZD1222 COVID-19 vaccine (dated by TCRdb to the early 2020s). The library was generated by the immunoSEQ multiplex PCR assay. TCRdb took over this immuneACCESS table, retaining in-frame rearrangements with V and J assigned. Such tables are incomplete; in checked studies, under half of the missing clones stem from an unresolved V gene, and the remainder is unexplained. The sample table records some 150,000 clones; just over 90% of these occur just once. The biggest ten clones account for less than 2% of the sample. The time point label for this specimen denotes: baseline before first vaccination. Sequenced here: peripheral blood, sampled on day 0 of AZD1222 vaccination. Receptors were obtained from an adult in good health.

This chain uses TRBV10-3 with TRBJ2-1; D remains ambiguous. V lost 10 bases to trimming and J lost 0 bases, with 10 bases between them. The CDR3 runs 13 residues. CDR1 is ENHRY and CDR2 is SYGVKD in the germline V gene. CDR3 nucleotide sequence: TGTGCCACTGGGGTGGGCTCCTACAATGAGCAGTTCTTC. Its protein product is CATGVGSYNEQFF.

The rearrangement joins TRBV6-1 to TRBJ2-7, with 7 bases matching TRBD1. After removal of 3 bases from V and 6 bases from J, the junction contained 8 bases not matched to a gene. Germline CDR1 reads MNHNS; CDR2 reads SASEGT. The CDR3 covers 14 residues. CDR3 DNA: TGTGCCAGCAGTGACGACAGGGATCCACTCGAGCAGTACTTC. Its protein is CASSDDRDPLEQYF.

This clone was counted a single time. The rearrangement joins TRBV7-9 to TRBJ2-7; D is unclear. The CDR3 totals 14 residues. The V and J ends lost 5 bases and 3 bases respectively, with 14 bases between them. The germline V gene encodes CDR1 SEHNR and CDR2 FQNEAQ (reference sequence). The CDR3 sequence is CASSHGRHFYEQYF. DNA for the CDR3: TGTGCCAGCAGCCATGGAAGACACTTCTACGAGCAGTACTTC.

The CDR3 coding sequence is TGTGCCAGCAGCTCCCCCGGCCTTTACAATGAGCAGTTCTTC. It is translated as CASSSPGLYNEQFF. This sequence joins TRBV7-8 and TRBJ2-1, with no clear D. The germline V gene has CDR1 SGHVS and CDR2 FQNEAQ. The CDR3 sequence is 14 residues long. Trimming pared 4 bases from V and 4 bases from J, leaving 11 bases between. The full variable domain, completed using reference TRBV7-8 and TRBJ2-1, is GAGVSQSPRYKVAKRGQDVALRCDPISGHVSLFWYQQALGQGPEFLTYFQNEAQLDKSGLPSDRFFAERPEGSVSTLKIQRTQQEDSAVYLCASSSPGLYNEQFFGPGTRLTVL.

The chain uses TRBV11-2 and TRBJ2-7; tentatively, D is TRBD1 (6 bases). This CDR3 has 12 residues. Germline V gene sequence: CDR1 SGHAT, CDR2 FQNNGV. The V end was cut by 4 bases, the J end by 2 bases, with 6 bases between. The CDR3 here is CASSWTAYEQYF. The DNA for the CDR3 is TGTGCCAGCAGCTGGACAGCCTACGAGCAGTACTTC.

The V call is TRBV7-9, the J call TRBJ2-5; D is possibly TRBD1 or TRBD2 (5 bases each). The CDR3 extends over 13 amino acids. V was cut by 3 bases and J by 5 bases, with 10 bases left in between. CDR1 is SEHNR, CDR2 FQNEAQ, per germline (reference sequence). CDR3 sequence reads: CASSLGEWETQYF. CDR3 sequence (DNA): TGTGCCAGCAGCTTGGGGGAGTGGGAGACCCAGTACTTC.

The rearrangement joins TRBV18 to TRBJ2-3, with 7 bases that match TRBD1. Germline assignment: CDR1 KGHSH and CDR2 LQKENI. The V and J ends lost 7 bases and 2 bases, in that order; junction bases with no gene match: 6. CDR3 length: 14 amino acids. As DNA, the CDR3 is TGTGCCAGCTGTTCGACAGGGCACACAGATACGCAGTATTTT. Its translation is CASCSTGHTDTQYF.

The CDR3 region is CASTGTASNTEAFF. The CDR3 DNA reads TGTGCCAGCACCGGGACAGCATCGAACACTGAAGCTTTCTTT. The chain has TRBV2 and TRBJ1-1; TRBD1 matches 7 bases. J gave up 1 base and V 7 bases, and 6 bases lay outside the gene matches. The CDR3 covers 14 residues. Germline CDR1 is SNHLY and CDR2 is FYNNEI.

The chain has TRBV5-4 and TRBJ2-7, with D perhaps TRBD2 (6 bases). The CDR3 sequence is 13 residues long. Germline values: CDR1 SGHNT, CDR2 YYREEE (reference sequence). Trimming took off 0 bases at V and 2 bases at J, with 6 bases between the two ends. The CDR3 reads CASSLGGTYEQYF. CDR3 nucleotides: TGTGCCAGCAGCTTGGGCGGGACCTACGAGCAGTACTTC.

This chain links TRBV24-1 with TRBJ2-3; a possible D gene is TRBD1 (5 bases). Germline V gene sequence: CDR1 KGHDR, CDR2 SFDVKD. Deletions cut 5 bases from V and 0 bases from J, with 20 bases between. This CDR3 is 18 amino acids long. This chain's CDR3 is CATSASADSLISTDTQYF. In DNA form, the CDR3 reads TGTGCCACCAGTGCCTCAGCAGACAGCTTAATTAGCACAGATACGCAGTATTTT.

V gene TRBV5-4 combines with J gene TRBJ2-2; 8 positions match TRBD2. The CDR3 consists of 15 residues. Germline V CDR1 and CDR2: SGHNT, YYREEE (reference sequence). J was trimmed by 6 bases and V by 4 bases; bases with no gene match: 8. The CDR3, as DNA: TGTGCCAGCAGCCCCCAACTAGCGGAGGCCGGGGAGCTGTTTTTT. Amino acid sequence: CASSPQLAEAGELFF. Based on the CDR3 plus reference TRBV5-4 and TRBJ2-2, the full variable domain is ETGVTQSPTHLIKTRGQQVTLRCSSQSGHNTVSWYQQALGQGPQFIFQYYREEENGRGNFPPRFSGLQFPNYSSELNVNALELDDSALYLCASSPQLAEAGELFFGEGSRLTVL.

V is TRBV3-1 (or the pseudogene TRBV3-2) and J is TRBJ2-4, with a possible D match to TRBD1 (6 bases). Trimming removed 2 bases at V and 8 bases at J, with 19 bases between. The germline V gene encodes CDR1 LGHDT and CDR2 YNNKEL (reference sequence). The CDR3 sequence is 16 residues long. CDR3 sequence reads: CASSQPSSDRNYIQYF. Written as DNA, the CDR3 is TGTGCCAGCAGCCAACCTTCTTCCGACAGGAATTACATTCAGTACTTC.

The chain joins TRBV30 to TRBJ1-3; unclear D gene. The CDR3 contains 14 residues. The ends were cut back, 5 bases at V and 0 bases at J, with 11 bases in the middle. Germline values: CDR1 GTSNPN, CDR2 SVGIG (reference sequence). CDR3 amino acids: CAWGKMSSGNTIYF. Here the CDR3 DNA reads TGTGCCTGGGGGAAGATGAGCTCTGGAAACACCATATATTTT.

This clone was detected only once. V is TRBV29-1 and J is TRBJ2-5, with D uncertain. There are 12 residues in the CDR3. Germline loops: CDR1 SQVTM, CDR2 ANQGSEA. The V and J ends lost 1 base and 5 bases respectively, with 8 bases between them. CDR3 in DNA: TGCAGCGTTGAAGGGAATGGGGAGACCCAGTACTTC. This translates into CSVEGNGETQYF.

The chain employs TRBV19 and TRBJ1-5, with 7 bases identical to TRBD1. Germline CDR1 is LNHDA and CDR2 is SQIVND (reference sequence). CDR3 size: 14 residues. V lost 2 bases to trimming and J lost 4 bases; unmatched junction nucleotides: 2. The chain's CDR3 is CASSITGVNQPQHF. CDR3 nucleotides: TGTGCCAGTAGTATAACAGGGGTTAATCAGCCCCAGCATTTT.

The V gene is TRBV27, the J gene TRBJ2-3; a weak D match, TRBD2 (5 bases). The CDR3 sequence is 16 residues long. Germline loops: CDR1 MNHEY, CDR2 SMNVEV (reference sequence). Trimming took off 4 bases at V and 4 bases at J, with 18 bases between the two ends. CDR3 in amino acids: CASSSRRGAAADTQYF. The CDR3 bases are TGTGCCAGCAGTTCCCGACGGGGAGCCGCTGCAGATACGCAGTATTTT.

The chain uses TRBV5-6 and TRBJ2-1; 10 bases fit TRBD2. The length of the CDR3 is 17 residues. V lost 4 bases and J lost 0; bases outside the gene matches: 7. CDR1 and CDR2 from the germline V gene are SGHDT and YYEEEE. The CDR3 spells CASSRGSGRRSYNEQFF. The DNA of the CDR3 is TGTGCCAGCAGCAGGGGTAGCGGGAGGCGCTCCTACAATGAGCAGTTCTTC.

CDR3 nucleotides: TGTGCTAGTGGTTTGGGGGGAAAAGGAAATCGGGCCACTGAAGCTTTCTTT. Translated, it gives CASGLGGKGNRATEAFF. The V gene is TRBV12-5, the J gene TRBJ1-1; D remains ambiguous. Per the germline V gene, CDR1 is LGHNT and CDR2 is FRNRAP. The CDR3 runs to 17 residues. Trimming removed 1 base at V and 4 bases at J, with 19 bases between.

In this sample, this clone turned up once. The V and J genes are TRBV19 and TRBJ1-5, with TRBD1 as a possible D gene (5 bases). The CDR3 spans 14 residues. CDR1 LNHDA and CDR2 SQIVND come from the germline V gene (reference sequence). V was trimmed by 5 bases and J by 2 bases, leaving 10 bases between them. This CDR3 reads CASSDGAGNQPQHF. The CDR3 DNA reads as TGTGCCAGTAGTGATGGGGCCGGCAATCAGCCCCAGCATTTT.

The CDR3 DNA reads TGTGCCAGCAGCTTAAGGGGTTCTACCTACGAGCAGTACTTC. Translating gives CASSLRGSTYEQYF. This chain links TRBV7-3 with TRBJ2-7; D ambiguous. CDR1 and CDR2 (germline): SGHTA, FQGTGA. Deletions cut 1 base from V and 2 bases from J, with 9 bases between. The CDR3 is 14 amino acids.

The rearrangement joins TRBV7-3 to TRBJ2-1, with D unclear. Germline CDR1 and CDR2: SGHTA and FQGTGA. The germline V and J ends were trimmed by 0 bases and 9 bases, with 15 bases remaining between them. This CDR3 is built from 15 residues. This CDR3 is CASSLTGSGEVEQFF. The DNA of the CDR3 is TGTGCCAGCAGCTTAACGGGCTCTGGCGAGGTTGAGCAGTTCTTC.

The CDR3 DNA reads TGTGCCAGCAGCTTAGGACAGGGTTTTGCTGAGCAGTTCTTC. It yields the protein CASSLGQGFAEQFF. The chain is built from TRBV11-3 and TRBJ2-1, with TRBD1 matching over 7 bases. J lost 9 bases, V lost 1 base, and 6 bases had no gene match. CDR3 size: 14 residues. CDR1 and CDR2 from the germline V gene are SGHNT and YENEEA.

The V and J genes are TRBV3-1 (or the pseudogene TRBV3-2) and TRBJ1-2, with a weak D call TRBD1 (6 bases). CDR3 length: 15 amino acids. Trimming took 1 base from V and 6 from J, leaving 15 bases between them. CDR1 and CDR2 (germline): LGHDT, YNNKEL (reference sequence). The chain's CDR3 is CASSQGSRGGHGYTF. In DNA, the CDR3 is TGTGCCAGCAGCCAAGGTTCCAGGGGAGGTCATGGCTACACCTTC.

The rearrangement links TRBV11-3 to TRBJ2-5; 11 bases map to TRBD2. Germline V gives CDR1 SGHNT, CDR2 YENEEA. The ends lost 1 base at V and 2 bases at J; junction bases unmatched: 3. The CDR3 has 16 amino acids. The DNA for the CDR3 is TGTGCCAGCAGCTTAGGAGTAGCGGGAGGGCAAGAGACCCAGTACTTC. Protein product: CASSLGVAGGQETQYF.

Points on this clone: An end of the junction does not agree with germline; a read error may underlie this. The chain recombines TRBV7-7 with TRBJ2-2; TRBD2 agrees at 12 bases. The CDR3 runs to 18 residues. Germline V gene lookup returns CDR1 SSHAT and CDR2 FNYEAQ (reference sequence). This chain's CDR3 is CASSTSLAGGVGTGELFF. The DNA of the CDR3 is TGTGCTAGCAGCACATCACTAGCGGGAGGTGTAGGCACCGGGGAGCTGTTTTTT.

The chain employs TRBV4-1 and TRBJ1-2, with D unresolved. V lost 0 bases and J 1 base, leaving 12 bases between the germline ends. There are 16 residues in the CDR3. Germline V gene sequence: CDR1 MGHRA, CDR2 YSYEKL. Written as DNA, the CDR3 is TGCGCCAGCAGCCAAGATGAGGCTTCAGTTAACTATGGCTACACCTTC. Its translation: CASSQDEASVNYGYTF.

The chain is built from TRBV6-6 and TRBJ2-7; weak D call: TRBD1 (6 bases). This CDR3 has 18 amino acids. V was clipped by 5 bases and J by 2 bases, with 25 bases between them. The germline V gene encodes CDR1 MNHNY and CDR2 SVGAGI (reference sequence). The CDR3 is CASSHPVVGALTPYEQYF. Here the CDR3 DNA reads TGTGCCAGCAGTCACCCCGTTGTGGGGGCACTAACGCCCTACGAGCAGTACTTC.

The CDR3 nucleotides read TGTGCCAGCAGCGACGGACCGGGCGGATGGACTGAAGCTTTCTTT. Its protein product is CASSDGPGGWTEAFF. The rearrangement joins TRBV5-6 to TRBJ1-1; no reliable D call. The CDR3 has 15 residues. Trimming pared 4 bases from V and 5 bases from J, leaving 18 bases between. Germline CDR1 is SGHDT and CDR2 is YYEEEE.

The V gene is TRBV7-2, the J gene TRBJ2-1; perhaps TRBD2 as D (5 bases). V dropped 1 base and J dropped 0 bases, with 10 bases sitting between them. The CDR3 consists of 16 residues. The germline gives CDR1 SGHTA, CDR2 FQGNSA. The CDR3 sequence is CASSLGLSPSYNEQFF. CDR3 DNA sequence: TGTGCCAGCAGCTTAGGACTAAGTCCCTCCTACAATGAGCAGTTCTTC.

This clone was observed once. The chain has TRBV5-5 and TRBJ2-1, with TRBD2 identical over 8 bases. V was clipped by 4 bases and J by 1 base; unmatched bases: 4. The CDR3 totals 15 residues. Germline CDR1 reads SGHKS; CDR2 reads YYEKEE (reference sequence). CDR3 coding DNA: TGTGCCAGCAGCCGGACTAGCAGATCCTACAATGAGCAGTTCTTC. It codes for CASSRTSRSYNEQFF.

This chain uses TRBV10-3 with TRBJ2-3, with D possibly matching TRBD1 (5 bases). There are 15 residues in the CDR3. CDR1 ENHRY and CDR2 SYGVKD come from the germline V gene. V lost 0 bases to trimming and J lost 0 bases, with 7 bases between them. The CDR3 DNA follows: TGTGCCATCAGTGAGTCCAAGGGGAGCACAGATACGCAGTATTTT. Its translation is CAISESKGSTDTQYF.